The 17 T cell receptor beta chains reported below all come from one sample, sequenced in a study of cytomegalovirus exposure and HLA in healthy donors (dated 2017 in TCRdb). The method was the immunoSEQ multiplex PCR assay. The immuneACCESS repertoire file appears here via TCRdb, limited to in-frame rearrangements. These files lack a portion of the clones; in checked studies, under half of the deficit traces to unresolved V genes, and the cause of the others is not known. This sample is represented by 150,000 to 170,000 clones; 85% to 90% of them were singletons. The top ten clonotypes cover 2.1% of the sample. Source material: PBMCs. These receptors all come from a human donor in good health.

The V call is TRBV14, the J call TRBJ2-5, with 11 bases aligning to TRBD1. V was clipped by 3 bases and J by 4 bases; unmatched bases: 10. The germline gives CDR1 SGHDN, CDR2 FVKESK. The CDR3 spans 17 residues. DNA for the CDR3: TGTGCCAGCAGCCAGGACAGGGGGCGCCTAAGGGGAGAGACCCAGTACTTC. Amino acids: CASSQDRGRLRGETQYF.

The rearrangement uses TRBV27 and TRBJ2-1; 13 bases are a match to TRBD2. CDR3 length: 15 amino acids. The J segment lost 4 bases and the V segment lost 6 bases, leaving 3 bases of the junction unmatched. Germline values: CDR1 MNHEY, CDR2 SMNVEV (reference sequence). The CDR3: CASSRGLAGYNEQFF. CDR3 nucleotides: TGTGCCAGCAGCCGGGGACTAGCGGGGTACAATGAGCAGTTCTTC.

In DNA, the CDR3 is TGTGCCAGCAGCGTAAAACTAGCGGGGGATCCGGAGTACTTC. It translates to CASSVKLAGDPEYF. The gene calls are TRBV9 and TRBJ2-5, with 11 positions matching TRBD2. The germline V gene has CDR1 SGDLS and CDR2 YYNGEE. The CDR3 spans 14 residues. V was pared by 1 base and J by 12 bases, with 8 bases of the junction left unmatched.

The CDR3 reads CASSPPVAGGPAGELFF. The CDR3 nucleotides read TGTGCCAGCTCACCTCCCGTAGCGGGAGGGCCAGCCGGGGAGCTGTTTTTT. The chain uses TRBV18 and TRBJ2-2, with TRBD2 identical over 11 bases. Germline-derived CDR1 and CDR2 are KGHSH and LQKENI. J was trimmed by 6 bases and V by 3 bases; bases with no gene match: 9. This CDR3 contains 17 residues.

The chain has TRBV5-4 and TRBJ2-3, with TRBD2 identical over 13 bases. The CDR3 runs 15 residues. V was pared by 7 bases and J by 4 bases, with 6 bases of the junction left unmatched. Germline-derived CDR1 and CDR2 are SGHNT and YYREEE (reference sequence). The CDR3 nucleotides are TGTGCCAGCGGGCGGACTAGCGGGAGCGCAGATACGCAGTATTTT. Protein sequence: CASGRTSGSADTQYF.

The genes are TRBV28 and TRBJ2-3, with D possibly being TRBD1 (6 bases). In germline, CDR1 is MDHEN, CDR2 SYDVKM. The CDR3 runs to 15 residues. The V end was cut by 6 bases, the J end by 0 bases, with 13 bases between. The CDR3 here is CASRTRGLSTDTQYF. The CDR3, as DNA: TGTGCCAGCAGGACCAGGGGATTGAGCACAGATACGCAGTATTTT.

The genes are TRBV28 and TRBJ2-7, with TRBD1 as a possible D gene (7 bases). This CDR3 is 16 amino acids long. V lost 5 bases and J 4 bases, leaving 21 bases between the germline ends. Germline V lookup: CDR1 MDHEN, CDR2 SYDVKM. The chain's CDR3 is CASSPPTLQGRYEQYF. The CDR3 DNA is TGTGCCAGCAGTCCACCAACCTTACAGGGGAGGTACGAGCAGTACTTC.

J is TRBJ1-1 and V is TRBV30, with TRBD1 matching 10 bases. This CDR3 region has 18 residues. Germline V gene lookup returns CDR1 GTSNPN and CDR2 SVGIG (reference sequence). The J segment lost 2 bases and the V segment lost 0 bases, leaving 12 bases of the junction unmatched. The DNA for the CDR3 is TGTGCCTGGAGTGTACCCTACGAGCGGACAGGGGGTAACACTGAAGCTTTCTTT. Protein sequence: CAWSVPYERTGGNTEAFF.

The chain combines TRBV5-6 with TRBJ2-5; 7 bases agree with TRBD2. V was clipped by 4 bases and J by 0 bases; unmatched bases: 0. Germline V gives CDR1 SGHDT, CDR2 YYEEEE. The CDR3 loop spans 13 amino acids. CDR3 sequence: CASSGRDQETQYF. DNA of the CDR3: TGTGCCAGCAGCGGGAGGGACCAAGAGACCCAGTACTTC.

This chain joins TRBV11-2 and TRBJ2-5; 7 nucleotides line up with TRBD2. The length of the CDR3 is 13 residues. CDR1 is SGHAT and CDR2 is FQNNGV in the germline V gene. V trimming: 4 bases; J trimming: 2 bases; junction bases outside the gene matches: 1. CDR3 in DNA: TGTGCCAGCAGCTGGGGACTACAAGAGACCCAGTACTTC. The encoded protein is CASSWGLQETQYF. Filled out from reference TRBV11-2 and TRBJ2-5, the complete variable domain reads EAGVAQSPRYKIIEKRQSVAFWCNPISGHATLYWYQQILGQGPKLLIQFQNNGVVDDSQLPKDRFSAERLKGVDSTLKIQPAKLEDSAVYLCASSWGLQETQYFGPGTRLLVL.

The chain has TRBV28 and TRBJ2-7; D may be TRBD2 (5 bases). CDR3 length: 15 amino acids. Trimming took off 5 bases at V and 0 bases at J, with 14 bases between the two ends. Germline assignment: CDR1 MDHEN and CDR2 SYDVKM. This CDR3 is CASSSLALSSYEQYF. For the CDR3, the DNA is TGTGCCAGCAGTAGCCTAGCCCTCAGCTCCTACGAGCAGTACTTC.

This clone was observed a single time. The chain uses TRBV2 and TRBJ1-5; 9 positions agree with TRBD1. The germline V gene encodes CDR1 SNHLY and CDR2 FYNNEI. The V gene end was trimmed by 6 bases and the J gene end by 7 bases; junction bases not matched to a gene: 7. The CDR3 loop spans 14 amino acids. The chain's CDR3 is CASRARTGVQPQHF. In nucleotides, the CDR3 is TGTGCCAGCAGGGCAAGGACAGGGGTCCAGCCCCAGCATTTT. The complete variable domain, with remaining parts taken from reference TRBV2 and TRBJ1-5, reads EPEVTQTPSHQVTQMGQEVILRCVPISNHLYFYWYRQILGQKVEFLVSFYNNEISEKSEIFDDQFSVERPDGSNFTLKIRSTKLEDSAMYFCASRARTGVQPQHFGDGTRLSIL.

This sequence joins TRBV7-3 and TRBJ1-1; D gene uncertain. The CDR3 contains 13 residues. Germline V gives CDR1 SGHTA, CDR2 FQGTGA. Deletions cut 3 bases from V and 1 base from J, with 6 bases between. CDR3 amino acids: CASSFTANTEAFF. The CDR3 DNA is TGTGCCAGCAGCTTTACAGCGAACACTGAAGCTTTCTTT.

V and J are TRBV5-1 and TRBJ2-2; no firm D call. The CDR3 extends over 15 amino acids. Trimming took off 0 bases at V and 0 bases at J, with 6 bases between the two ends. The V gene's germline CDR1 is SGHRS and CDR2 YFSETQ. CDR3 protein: CASSLGSANTGELFF. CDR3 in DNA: TGCGCCAGCAGCTTGGGGTCAGCGAACACCGGGGAGCTGTTTTTT.

The CDR3 DNA reads as TGTGCCAGCACCCTAGGGAGGGGGGCCTACAATGAGCAGTTCTTC. It encodes CASTLGRGAYNEQFF. J is TRBJ2-1 and V is TRBV7-2; weak D call: TRBD2 (7 bases). Between the trimmed V and J ends, which lost 7 bases and 2 bases, there was a span of 15 bases. CDR3 size: 15 residues. Germline lookup yields CDR1 SGHTA and CDR2 FQGNSA.

CDR3 in DNA: TGTGCCGTACGAAGACAGGGGGACGAAAAACTGTTTTTT. Protein sequence: CAVRRQGDEKLFF. The chain uses TRBV2 and TRBJ1-4; 9 nucleotides align to TRBD1. With 11 bases clipped from V and 8 bases from J, the junction kept 9 bases outside the gene matches. CDR1 SNHLY and CDR2 FYNNEI come from the germline V gene. The CDR3 covers 13 residues.

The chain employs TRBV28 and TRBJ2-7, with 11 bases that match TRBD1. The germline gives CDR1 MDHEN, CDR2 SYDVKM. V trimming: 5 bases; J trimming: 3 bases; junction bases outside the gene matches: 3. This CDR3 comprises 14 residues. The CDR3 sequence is CASSTGTGGYEQYF. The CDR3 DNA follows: TGTGCCAGCAGTACCGGGACAGGGGGCTACGAGCAGTACTTC.